The clone carrying this TCR beta chain was found many times. There are 13 residues in the CDR3. V was pared by 7 bases and J by 0 bases, with 6 bases between. Germline lookup yields CDR1 ENHRY and CDR2 SYGVKD. Localized lung adenocarcinoma, a non-small cell lung cancer, affected the donors. TCRdb independently ran MiXCR on the PCR reads; one entry per CDR3 protein. The sample gives some 27,000 distinct CDR3 sequences, about half of which show up once; 40% to 50% is in the top ten. The data were obtained in a study of CD4 and CD8 cells across lung adenocarcinoma regions. The sequence was collected from a male donor with lung adenocarcinoma. The CD4 and CD8 labels of this study may be unreliable. The chain has TRBV10-3 and TRBJ1-4; D uncertain. What was sequenced was CD8+ T cells from the center of a lung tumor. The CDR3 region is CAIKAATNEKLFF. CDR3 in DNA: TGTGCCATCAAGGCTGCAACTAATGAAAAACTGTTTTTT.